The 4 T cell receptor beta chains below were found in one sample sequenced in a study of blood T cell repertoires in COVID-19. Using immunoSEQ multiplex PCR, the repertoire was profiled, and TCRdb retains in-frame clones only, with some absent. The sample shows some 100,000 clones, 70% to 85% of them seen only once. Sequencing was done on a sample of peripheral blood. Receptors originate from a woman aged 55-70 years with acute or convalescent COVID-19.

The chain couples TRBV7-9 to TRBJ1-2; maybe TRBD1 (5 bases). Between the trimmed V and J ends, which lost 2 bases and 4 bases, there was a span of 14 bases. The CDR3 runs to 15 residues. Germline V gene lookup returns CDR1 SEHNR and CDR2 FQNEAQ (reference sequence). The CDR3 region is CASSLREDNIYGYTF. CDR3 DNA sequence: TGTGCCAGCAGCTTAAGAGAGGACAACATCTATGGCTACACCTTC.

The genes are TRBV11-2 and TRBJ2-3; 8 nucleotides line up with TRBD1. The ends lost 5 bases at V and 2 bases at J; junction bases unmatched: 6. CDR3 length: 15 residues. Germline values: CDR1 SGHAT, CDR2 FQNNGV. The CDR3 loop reads CASSPRGPDTDTQYF. DNA of the CDR3: TGTGCCAGCAGCCCCAGGGGGCCTGACACAGATACGCAGTATTTT.

This chain joins TRBV6-5 and TRBJ1-5, with D possibly being TRBD1 (6 bases). Germline V gives CDR1 MNHEY, CDR2 SVGAGI. The CDR3 runs to 14 residues. Trimming cost V 6 bases and J 3 bases, with 12 bases left between them. The CDR3 sequence: CASSLTGNNQPQHF. Here the CDR3 DNA reads TGTGCCAGCAGCCTTACAGGGAACAATCAGCCCCAGCATTTT.

The chain recombines TRBV19 with TRBJ1-2; no firm D call. The CDR3 loop spans 12 amino acids. V lost 7 bases, J lost 4 bases, and 10 bases lay in between. Germline CDR1 LNHDA, CDR2 SQIVND (reference sequence). CDR3 residues: CASMGAFYGYTF. The CDR3 DNA sequence: TGTGCCAGTATGGGAGCCTTCTATGGCTACACCTTC.